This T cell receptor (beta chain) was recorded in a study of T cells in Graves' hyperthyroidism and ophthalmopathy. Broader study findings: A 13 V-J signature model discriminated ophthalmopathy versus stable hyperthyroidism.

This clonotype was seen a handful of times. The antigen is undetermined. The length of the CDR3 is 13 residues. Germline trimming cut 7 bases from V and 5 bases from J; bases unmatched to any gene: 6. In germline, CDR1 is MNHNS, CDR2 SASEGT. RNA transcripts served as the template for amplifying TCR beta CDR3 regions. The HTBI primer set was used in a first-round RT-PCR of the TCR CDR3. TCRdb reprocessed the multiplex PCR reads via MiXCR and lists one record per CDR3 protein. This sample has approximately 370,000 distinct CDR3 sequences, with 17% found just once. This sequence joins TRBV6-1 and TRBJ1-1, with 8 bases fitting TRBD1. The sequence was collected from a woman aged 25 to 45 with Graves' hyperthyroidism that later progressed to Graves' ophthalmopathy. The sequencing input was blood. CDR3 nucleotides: TGTGCCAGCAACCGACAGGGGAAGACTGAAGCTTTCTTT. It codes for CASNRQGKTEAFF.